This T cell receptor beta chain derives from a study of sequential checkpoint blockade in melanoma. Study-level points and caveats: PD-L1 staining and CD8+ counts, not mutational load, tracked tumor T-cell clonality. Patients with week-13 increases in T-cell fraction and clonality benefited about 30 times more often.

This clone appeared a few times. Its specificity is not known. The V and J ends lost 3 bases and 3 bases, in that order; junction bases with no gene match: 4. From germline, CDR1 is MGHRA and CDR2 YSYEKL. The CDR3 is 14 residues long. The repertoire was sequenced with immunoSEQ multiplex PCR; TCRdb's copy has only in-frame clones and lacks some. The data contain about 12,000 clones, roughly a fifth of them singletons. Treatment defined: randomized to nivolumab then ipilimumab (arm A) or the reverse (arm B). None of the patients previously received DNA-damaging chemotherapy. The source is a human donor with melanoma. The sample here was tumor tissue (inferred from file names), taken from a patient given nivolumab and ipilimumab in sequence. V usage is TRBV4-1 and J usage is TRBJ1-2; TRBD1 matches at 7 bases. CDR3 sequence (DNA): TGCGCCAGCAGCCAGGCCGGGACAGACTATGGCTACACCTTC. This encodes CASSQAGTDYGYTF.